This TCR beta chain was sequenced for a study of blood T cell repertoires in COVID-19. Study-wide context: There were acute and convalescent COVID-19 samples, and they came from the United States, Italy and Spain.

The J segment lost 0 bases and the V segment lost 5 bases, leaving 5 bases of the junction unmatched. The CDR3 runs 15 residues. Looked up from germline, CDR1 is SGHTA and CDR2 is FQGTGA. In the original workflow: Reference gene primer amplification gave estimated nucleated cell counts. This table comes from immunoSEQ multiplex PCR, and its TCRdb copy is limited to in-frame clones, with some not included. The DNA was the basis for D and trimming; V, J and clone size are from that table. Of under 30,000 clones detected, approximately 94% appear once; the ten largest clones hold roughly 4%. The source is a woman aged 45-59 years with active COVID-19. The rearrangement links TRBV7-3 to TRBJ2-3; 7 bases match TRBD1. The sample taken for sequencing was peripheral blood. The CDR3 sequence is CASSQGQLSTDTQYF. CDR3 DNA: TGTGCCAGCAGCCAGGGACAGTTGAGCACAGATACGCAGTATTTT.